This record concerns one T cell receptor beta chain sequence. Its antigen is unidentified. Amplification used 60 Vbeta primers and 13 Jbeta primers. Repertoires were generated with immunoSEQ multiplex PCR, while TCRdb's copy carries only in-frame clones and drops some. The table includes over 95,000 clones, 70% to 85% detected once. This entry is derived from a study of cytomegalovirus exposure and HLA in healthy donors. The study's findings and limits: Per a prior analysis, the majority of TCR beta V segments were productive roughly 90% or roughly 30% of the time. HLA alleles were associated with 15,000 to 20,000 TCR beta sequences in a later analysis at 0.05 false discovery rate. The investigators catalogued 180 or so TCR beta chains as cytomegalovirus-associated. A later analysis reported that several of the most significant clusters appeared to be linked to common viral pathogens, among them Epstein-Barr virus.

This CDR3 contains 14 residues. Germline V lookup: CDR1 MDHEN, CDR2 SYDVKM. Trimming stripped 10 bases from V and 2 bases from J, with 17 bases between. This chain joins TRBV28 and TRBJ1-1; TRBD1 might be the D (6 bases). The TCR was taken from a man between 40 and 49 years old in good health and CMV-seropositive. Sequencing was carried out using PBMCs. The CDR3 spells CATNGGGANTEAFF. The CDR3 region has the DNA TGTGCCACCAACGGCGGGGGGGCCAACACTGAAGCTTTCTTT.